The clone carrying this T cell receptor beta chain showed up just once. These data originate in a study of blood T cell repertoires in COVID-19. The wider study: The United States, Italy and Spain provided the acute and convalescent COVID-19 samples. PBMCs, B-cell-depleted T cells, or T cells provided the cDNA or gDNA that made up the material.

Original handling: Using reference gene primer amplification, nucleated cell counts were estimated. This table comes from immunoSEQ multiplex PCR, and its TCRdb copy is limited to in-frame clones, with some not included. Clone size and V and J calls were adopted from that table, with D and trimming inferred from the DNA. This sample carries around 250,000 clones, approximately 80% of them seen once, and the ten largest clones take approximately 9%. Input material: peripheral blood. This receptor was obtained from a human donor in a cohort sampled during active COVID-19.

DNA for the CDR3: TGTGCCAGCAGCTTGGCGAGGGATCACTGGACCCAGTACTTC. As protein: CASSLARDHWTQYF. The J gene is TRBJ2-5, the V gene TRBV5-6; D might be TRBD2 (5 bases). Germline V gives CDR1 SGHDT, CDR2 YYEEEE. The CDR3 has 14 residues. V gave up 0 bases and J gave up 7 bases, with 13 bases separating them. The whole variable domain, remainder taken from reference TRBV5-6 and TRBJ2-5, is DAGVTQSPTHLIKTRGQQVTLRCSPKSGHDTVSWYQQALGQGPQFIFQYYEEEERQRGNFPDRFSGHQFPNYSSELNVNALLLGDSALYLCASSLARDHWTQYFGPGTRLLVL.